The 21 T cell receptor beta chains below come from one sample, sequenced in a study of cytomegalovirus exposure and HLA in healthy donors. The PCR made use of 60 Vbeta and 13 Jbeta primers. Using immunoSEQ multiplex PCR, the repertoire was profiled, and TCRdb retains in-frame clones only, with some absent. Among 180,000 or so clones listed, approximately 80% were seen once. The sequencing input was PBMCs. These receptors were obtained from a woman aged 45-65 years in good health and CMV-seronegative.

This clone has only a few counts. The chain links TRBV1 to TRBJ1-2; TRBD1, the D gene given by the table, was not confirmed from the DNA. TRBV1 counts as a pseudogene. The CDR3 sequence is 17 residues long. This CDR3 is CTSSQDWGRAKDYGYTF. The CDR3 DNA is TGCACCAGCAGCCAAGATTGGGGCAGGGCCAAAGACTATGGCTACACCTTC.

V is TRBV7-8 and J is TRBJ1-6, with D unclear. CDR1 and CDR2 (germline): SGHVS, FQNEAQ. CDR3 size: 17 residues. V was pared by 0 bases and J by 0 bases, with 9 bases between. CDR3 sequence: CASSLASGSSYNSPLHF. The DNA for the CDR3 is TGTGCCAGCAGCTTAGCCTCTGGGAGCTCCTATAATTCACCCCTCCACTTT.

V usage is TRBV9 and J usage is TRBJ2-5; 11 positions agree with TRBD2. This CDR3 contains 16 residues. V shed 3 bases, J shed 3 bases, and the junction held 7 bases outside the gene matches. Germline V gene sequence: CDR1 SGDLS, CDR2 YYNGEE. CDR3: CASSELAGGGEETQYF. The CDR3 DNA follows: TGTGCCAGCAGCGAGTTAGCGGGAGGGGGCGAAGAGACCCAGTACTTC.

J is TRBJ2-5 and V is TRBV28; 9 bases are a match to TRBD2. TRBJ2-7 explains the end of the DNA better; the J call may be wrong. This CDR3 has 14 residues. Looked up from germline, CDR1 is MDHEN and CDR2 is SYDVKM. DNA of the CDR3: TGTGCCAGCAGCCAAGGGACTAGCTTAGGCGAGCAGTACTTC. Amino acid sequence: CASSQGTSLGEQYF.

The V and J genes are TRBV5-1 and TRBJ1-6; 7 bases agree with TRBD1. The CDR3 has 13 residues. Per the germline V gene, CDR1 is SGHRS and CDR2 is YFSETQ. V shed 4 bases and J 8 bases; nucleotides not matched to a gene: 3. The CDR3 DNA is TGCGCCAGCAGCGCACAGGGGTATTCACCCCTCCACTTT. It translates to CASSAQGYSPLHF.

This clone has a handful of counts. This chain uses TRBV4-3 with TRBJ2-6, with 8 bases fitting TRBD1. Germline V lookup: CDR1 LGHNA, CDR2 YSLEER. The CDR3 spans 16 residues. The V gene end was trimmed by 0 bases and the J gene end by 2 bases; junction bases not matched to a gene: 0. CDR3 nucleotide sequence: TGCGCCAGCAGCCAAGAGACAGGGGCTGGGGCCAACGTCCTGACTTTC. Its translation: CASSQETGAGANVLTF.

V is TRBV27 and J is TRBJ1-5; D ambiguous. Germline assignment: CDR1 MNHEY and CDR2 SMNVEV (reference sequence). This CDR3 is built from 14 residues. V lost 6 bases and J lost 0, with 9 bases in between. CDR3 DNA: TGTGCCAGCAGGAACGGACTTAGCAATCAGCCCCAGCATTTT. Its translation: CASRNGLSNQPQHF.

The chain carries TRBV2 and TRBJ2-4, with 9 bases identical to TRBD2. The CDR3 contains 15 residues. CDR1 is SNHLY and CDR2 is FYNNEI in the germline V gene. The V segment lost 8 bases and the J segment 0 bases; nucleotides outside the gene matches: 5. In DNA, the CDR3 is TGTGCCAGCGAAGCGGGGGGCCGAGCCAAAAACATTCAGTACTTC. Amino acids: CASEAGGRAKNIQYF.

This chain connects TRBV7-7 to TRBJ2-5, with D maybe TRBD2 (5 bases). The germline gives CDR1 SSHAT, CDR2 FNYEAQ (reference sequence). Trimming stripped 5 bases from V and 5 bases from J, with 12 bases between. This CDR3 contains 13 residues. The DNA of the CDR3 is TGTGCCAGCAGCCCTGGGAGTGGGGAGACCCAGTACTTC. It specifies CASSPGSGETQYF.

The chain is built from TRBV30 and TRBJ1-2; D is ambiguous. CDR3 size: 11 residues. The germline CDR1 and CDR2 sequences are GTSNPN and SVGIG (reference sequence). V lost 5 bases and J 5 bases, leaving 9 bases between the germline ends. The CDR3 bases are TGTGCCTGGTTGGGCATTTATGGCTACACCTTC. Translating gives CAWLGIYGYTF.

This clone was detected once. J is TRBJ1-4 and V is TRBV5-6, with TRBD1 as a possible D gene (5 bases). The CDR3 consists of 16 residues. The V and J ends lost 0 bases and 6 bases respectively, with 15 bases between them. Germline V gene data show CDR1 as SGHDT and CDR2 as YYEEEE. The CDR3, as DNA: TGTGCCAGCAGCTTGGCAGGCGTGGGGCGATATGAAAAACTGTTTTTT. Its translation: CASSLAGVGRYEKLFF.

This clone turned up a few times. V and J are TRBV7-9 and TRBJ2-1; TRBD2 agrees at 7 bases. Germline CDR1 is SEHNR and CDR2 is FQNEAQ (reference sequence). The CDR3 extends over 15 amino acids. V was clipped by 3 bases and J by 3 bases; unmatched bases: 5. As DNA, the CDR3 is TGTGCCAGCAGCTTTAGGGCTAGCGGCTACAATGAGCAGTTCTTC. The encoded protein is CASSFRASGYNEQFF.

The J gene is TRBJ2-1, the V gene TRBV7-8; TRBD2 agrees at 7 bases. The ends lost 5 bases at V and 8 bases at J; junction bases unmatched: 9. CDR1 is SGHVS and CDR2 is FQNEAQ in the germline V gene. There are 14 residues in the CDR3. CDR3: CASSRTRTGHEQFF. The CDR3 region has the DNA TGTGCCAGCAGCCGGACTAGAACGGGTCATGAGCAGTTCTTC.

J is TRBJ2-3 and V is TRBV27; no firm D call. Between the trimmed V and J ends, which lost 1 base and 1 base, there was a span of 9 bases. CDR3 length: 15 residues. Germline-derived CDR1 and CDR2 are MNHEY and SMNVEV (reference sequence). The CDR3 is CASSLLYRGTDTQYF. CDR3 coding DNA: TGTGCCAGCAGTTTATTATACCGGGGCACAGATACGCAGTATTTT.

The V gene is TRBV7-9, the J gene TRBJ2-2, with 12 bases fitting TRBD1. The germline gives CDR1 SEHNR, CDR2 FQNEAQ (reference sequence). The V and J ends lost 3 bases and 7 bases, in that order; junction bases with no gene match: 9. The CDR3 sequence is 17 residues long. The CDR3 sequence is CASSFAPGTGGGGELFF. CDR3 sequence (DNA): TGTGCCAGCAGCTTCGCTCCCGGGACAGGGGGCGGCGGGGAGCTGTTTTTT.

This clone was observed a handful of times. V gene TRBV7-9 combines with J gene TRBJ2-7, with a tentative D call TRBD2 (5 bases). Germline CDR1 SEHNR, CDR2 FQNEAQ (reference sequence). The V end lost 4 bases, the J end lost 6 bases, and 13 bases lay between the germline ends. CDR3 size: 13 residues. CDR3 in amino acids: CASSSGVGAEQYF. The CDR3 region has the DNA TGTGCCAGCAGCTCCGGGGTTGGTGCCGAGCAGTACTTC.

The chain carries TRBV6-1 and TRBJ2-3; the D is unclear. Trimming removed 1 base at V and 2 bases at J, with 7 bases between. Germline V gene lookup returns CDR1 MNHNS and CDR2 SASEGT. The CDR3 sequence is 14 residues long. The CDR3 spells CASSEGLITDTQYF. In DNA form, the CDR3 reads TGTGCCAGCAGTGAAGGGCTCATCACAGATACGCAGTATTTT.

This sequence joins TRBV4-3 and TRBJ1-6, with 9 bases aligning to TRBD1. The CDR3 runs 14 residues. V shed 3 bases and J 9 bases; nucleotides not matched to a gene: 3. Germline V lookup: CDR1 LGHNA, CDR2 YSLEER. CDR3 coding DNA: TGCGCCAGCAGCCAGGGACAGGGCGGTTCACCCCTCCACTTT. Residues: CASSQGQGGSPLHF.

The genes are TRBV18 and TRBJ2-4; D remains ambiguous. This CDR3 is 19 amino acids long. Per germline, CDR1 KGHSH and CDR2 LQKENI. Trimming removed 3 bases from V and 0 bases from J, with 21 bases in between. CDR3 loop: CASSPDPPLNPLAKNIQYF. For the CDR3, the DNA is TGTGCCAGCTCACCCGATCCGCCCCTGAACCCACTAGCCAAAAACATTCAGTACTTC.

Note on this clone: The junction does not match germline at one end; this may be a read error. The same CDR3 also results from other DNA sequences found in this sample. V and J are TRBV28 and TRBJ1-6; no reliable D call. The CDR3 sequence is 14 residues long. From germline, CDR1 is MDHEN and CDR2 SYDVKM. CDR3 sequence (DNA): TGTGCCAGCAGTTTGGGCAGGCTAAATTCCCCCCTCCACTTT. Amino acid sequence: CASSLGRLNSPLHF.

Note on this clone: Germline and junction disagree at one end, which may indicate a read error. The chain recombines TRBV7-9 with TRBJ2-2, with 8 nucleotides matching TRBD2. The CDR3 has 18 amino acids. Germline V CDR1 and CDR2: SEHNR, FQNEAQ (reference sequence). CDR3 residues: CSSSLSFRREDDTGELFF. CDR3 sequence (DNA): TGTTCCAGCAGCTTATCGTTTCGGCGGGAGGATGACACCGGGGAGCTGTTTTTT. The whole variable domain, filled in from reference TRBV7-9 and TRBJ2-2, reads DTGVSQNPRHKITKRGQNVTFRCDPISEHNRLYWYRQTLGQGPEFLTYFQNEAQLEKSRLLSDRFSAERPKGSFSTLEIQRTEQGDSAMYLCSSSLSFRREDDTGELFFGEGSRLTVL.